The clone carrying this T cell receptor beta chain has a count of ten or more. The antigen is undetermined. CDR3 length equals 15 residues. Trimming removed 0 bases from V and 3 bases from J, with 11 bases in between. Germline CDR1 reads SEHNR; CDR2 reads FQNEAQ (reference sequence). The data belong to a study of T cells in Graves' hyperthyroidism and ophthalmopathy. Whole-study results and caveats: Ophthalmopathy cases were set apart from stable hyperthyroidism by a 13 V-J model. Before onset, ophthalmopathy was predicted by the model a median about six months earlier.

Uncontrolled infection, other autoimmune disease, pregnancy or lactation led to exclusion. Amplification targeted TCR beta CDR3 regions from RNA transcripts. TCR CDR3 regions were first amplified by RT-PCR with HTBI primers. Each CDR3 protein is one row after TCRdb ran MiXCR on the multiplex PCR reads. The data contain hundreds of thousands of distinct CDR3 sequences, approximately 13% of them singletons. The genes are TRBV7-9 and TRBJ1-1; D not certain. The sequencing input was blood. The source is a woman aged 40-49 years with Graves' ophthalmopathy. The CDR3 protein is CASSLAGARHTEAFF. CDR3 DNA sequence: TGTGCCAGCAGCTTAGCAGGAGCGAGGCACACTGAAGCTTTCTTT.